This T cell receptor beta chain was observed in a study of blood T cell repertoires in COVID-19. Across the whole study: Acute and convalescent COVID-19 samples came from the United States, Italy and Spain.

This CDR3 is built from 15 residues. Germline loops: CDR1 SGHTA, CDR2 FQGNSA. Trimming cost V 0 bases and J 4 bases, with 9 bases left between them. This table comes from immunoSEQ multiplex PCR, and its TCRdb copy is limited to in-frame clones, with some not included. Of around 26,000 clones in the sample, roughly 91% were seen once. The sequence was collected from a man aged 70-80 years with active COVID-19. Source material: peripheral blood. This rearrangement joins TRBV7-2 to TRBJ2-2, with D possibly being TRBD2 (7 bases). In nucleotides, the CDR3 is TGTGCCAGCAGCTTAGCAGGGGGGGTCACCGGGGAGCTGTTTTTT. Translating it yields CASSLAGGVTGELFF. Based on the CDR3 plus reference TRBV7-2 and TRBJ2-2, the full variable domain is GAGVSQSPSNKVTEKGKDVELRCDPISGHTALYWYRQSLGQGLEFLIYFQGNSAPDKSGLPSDRFSAERTGGSVSTLTIQRTQQEDSAVYLCASSLAGGVTGELFFGEGSRLTVL.